This T cell receptor (beta chain) emerged from a study of shared clonotypes between healthy human individuals. Overall study: The donors, a couple of women and a few men, were aged 18 to 49. General observations from the study: Memory subsets generally showed smaller estimated richness than naive subsets did. Naive CD4 clonotypes were shared across a handful of donors at roughly 4.6%.

A remark on this clone: Its antigen is undetermined.

The input for sorted-subset replicate PCRs was 200 ng DNA, approximately 30,000 T cell genomes. Produced via immunoSEQ multiplex PCR; TCRdb's table is partial and in-frame only. The table lists some 2,100,000 clones, 95% of them singletons. Per germline, CDR1 SGHDT and CDR2 YYEEEE. V shed 2 bases, J shed 8 bases, and the junction held 7 bases outside the gene matches. The CDR3 has 14 residues. The J gene is TRBJ1-3, the V gene TRBV5-6, with 7 positions matching TRBD1. The specimen sequenced was naive CD4+ T cells sorted from blood. Subset in this sample: CD45RA+ positively selected. This receptor was obtained from a man younger than 30 in good health. The CDR3 region has the DNA TGTGCCAGCAGCTTAGAACAGGGGACGCACACCATATATTTT. Its translation: CASSLEQGTHTIYF.